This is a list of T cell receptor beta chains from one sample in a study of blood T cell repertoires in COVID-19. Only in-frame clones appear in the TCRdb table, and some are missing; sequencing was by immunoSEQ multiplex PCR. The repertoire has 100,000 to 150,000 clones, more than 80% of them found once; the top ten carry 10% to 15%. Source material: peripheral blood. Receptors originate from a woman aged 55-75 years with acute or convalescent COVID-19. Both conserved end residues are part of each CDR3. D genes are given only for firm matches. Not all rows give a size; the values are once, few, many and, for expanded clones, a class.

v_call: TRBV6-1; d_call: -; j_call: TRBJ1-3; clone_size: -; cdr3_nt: TGTGCCAGCAGTGAATCGGTTAGTGACACCATATATTTT; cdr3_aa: CASSESVSDTIYF
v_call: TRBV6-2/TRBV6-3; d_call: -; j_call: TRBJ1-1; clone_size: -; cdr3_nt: TGTGCCAGCAGTTACGGGGTCGGAGGGAACACTGAAGCTTTCTTT; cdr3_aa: CASSYGVGGNTEAFF
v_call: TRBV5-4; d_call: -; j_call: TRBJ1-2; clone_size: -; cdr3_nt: TGTGCCAGCAGCTTGAGGGGGGGAAGGGTTTCCTATGGCTACACCTTC; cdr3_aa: CASSLRGGRVSYGYTF
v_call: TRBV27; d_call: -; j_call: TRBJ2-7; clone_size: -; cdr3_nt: TGTGCCAGCAGTGGGACTCCCGGTCTGGGCGAGCAGTACTTC; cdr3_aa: CASSGTPGLGEQYF
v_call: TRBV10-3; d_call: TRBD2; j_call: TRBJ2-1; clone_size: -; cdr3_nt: TGTGCCATCAAACGGGGGGGAATCAATGAGCAGTTCTTC; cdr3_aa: CAIKRGGINEQFF
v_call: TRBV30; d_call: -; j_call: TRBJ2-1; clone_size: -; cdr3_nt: TGTGCCTGGAGTGTAGACAGCTTCAATGAGCAGTTCTTC; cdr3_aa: CAWSVDSFNEQFF
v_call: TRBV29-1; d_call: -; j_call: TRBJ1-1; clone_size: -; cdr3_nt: TGCAGCCCTTTCCCCCCCCCTACAGGGAGGGGGAACACTGAAGCTTTCTTT; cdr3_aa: CSPFPPPTGRGNTEAFF
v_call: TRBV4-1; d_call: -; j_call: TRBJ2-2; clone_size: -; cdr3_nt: TGCGCCAGCAGCCAAGGGGAGGACCCCGGGGAGCTGTTTTTT; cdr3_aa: CASSQGEDPGELFF
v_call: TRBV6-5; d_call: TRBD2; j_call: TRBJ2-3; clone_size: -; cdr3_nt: TGTGCCAGCAGTTACGGGCGGGGGGGCCGAGATACGCAGTATTTT; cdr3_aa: CASSYGRGGRDTQYF
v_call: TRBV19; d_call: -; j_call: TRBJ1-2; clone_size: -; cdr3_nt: TGTGCCAGTAGTCTACAGGGAGCTAACTATGGCTACACCTTC; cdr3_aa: CASSLQGANYGYTF
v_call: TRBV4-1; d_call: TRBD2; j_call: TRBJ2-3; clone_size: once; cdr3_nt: TGCGCCAGCAGCCAAGATACGGGGGGGACAACAGATACGCAGTATTTT; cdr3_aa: CASSQDTGGTTDTQYF
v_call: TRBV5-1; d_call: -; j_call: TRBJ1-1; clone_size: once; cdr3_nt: TGCGCCAGCAGCTCAGGGGTGGGCGGCACTGAAGCTTTCTTT; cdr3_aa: CASSSGVGGTEAFF
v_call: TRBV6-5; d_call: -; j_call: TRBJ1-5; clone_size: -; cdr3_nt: TGTGCCAGCACGATGGGCCTCAATCAGCCCCAGCATTTT; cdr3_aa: CASTMGLNQPQHF
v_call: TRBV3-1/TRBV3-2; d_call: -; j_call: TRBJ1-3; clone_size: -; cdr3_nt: TGTGCCAGCAGCCGGGACTTTGGAAACACCATATATTTT; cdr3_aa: CASSRDFGNTIYF
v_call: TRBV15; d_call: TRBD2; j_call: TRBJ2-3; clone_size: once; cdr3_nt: TGTGCCACCAGCAGAGAGTTGGGACTAGCGGGGGAAACAGATACGCAGTATTTT; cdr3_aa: CATSRELGLAGETDTQYF
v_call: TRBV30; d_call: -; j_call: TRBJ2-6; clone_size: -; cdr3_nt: TGTGCCTGGAGTGTGAACGGGGGGGCCAACGTCCTGACTTTC; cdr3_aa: CAWSVNGGANVLTF
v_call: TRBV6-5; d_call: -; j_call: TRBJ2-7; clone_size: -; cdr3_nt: TGTGCCAGCCAGGGTGGCACAGGGAGCTCCTACGAGCAGTACTTC; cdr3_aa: CASQGGTGSSYEQYF
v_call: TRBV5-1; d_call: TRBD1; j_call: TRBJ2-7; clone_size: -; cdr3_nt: TGCGCCAGCAGCTTGGCCTTCGGGACAGGGGTGCAGTACTTC; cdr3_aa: CASSLAFGTGVQYF
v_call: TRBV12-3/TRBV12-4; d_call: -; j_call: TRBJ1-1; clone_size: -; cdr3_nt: TGTGCCAGCAGTTTCGCGGGCGACACTGAAGCTTTCTTT; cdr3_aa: CASSFAGDTEAFF
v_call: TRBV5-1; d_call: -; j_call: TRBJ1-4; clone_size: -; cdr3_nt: TGCGCCAGCAGCTTGGATGGCAGGGAGGGGGAAAAACTGTTTTTT; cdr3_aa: CASSLDGREGEKLFF
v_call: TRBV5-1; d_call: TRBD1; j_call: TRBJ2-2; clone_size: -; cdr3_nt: TGCGCCAGCAGCCCAGGGGGTACGGGCACCGGGGAGCTGTTTTTT; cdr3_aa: CASSPGGTGTGELFF
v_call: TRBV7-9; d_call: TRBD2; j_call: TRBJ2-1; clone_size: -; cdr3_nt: TGTGCCAGCAGCCCACGATCGGGGGGGCATAATGAGCAGTTCTTC; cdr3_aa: CASSPRSGGHNEQFF
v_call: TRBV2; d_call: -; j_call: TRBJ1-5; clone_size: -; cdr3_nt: TGTGCCAGCAGTGACCTCAGGGGCGCCGGGGCTTATAGCAATCAGCCCCAGCATTTT; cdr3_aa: CASSDLRGAGAYSNQPQHF
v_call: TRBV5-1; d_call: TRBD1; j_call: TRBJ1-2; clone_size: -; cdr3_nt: TGCGCCAGCAGCCCCGGGACAGGGAACTATGGCTACACCTTC; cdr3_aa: CASSPGTGNYGYTF
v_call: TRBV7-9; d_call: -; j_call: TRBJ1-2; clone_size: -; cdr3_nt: TGTGCCAGCAGCCCAGGTTCTCATGGCTACACCTTC; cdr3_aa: CASSPGSHGYTF
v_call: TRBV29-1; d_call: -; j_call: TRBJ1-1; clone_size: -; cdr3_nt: TGCAGCGTTGGACCCCGGGGGTTTAGTGAAGCTTTCTTT; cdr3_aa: CSVGPRGFSEAFF
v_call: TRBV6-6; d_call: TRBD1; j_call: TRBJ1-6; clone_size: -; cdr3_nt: TGTGCCAGCAGTCATGGGGGGACAGATCATTCACCCCTCCACTTT; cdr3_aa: CASSHGGTDHSPLHF
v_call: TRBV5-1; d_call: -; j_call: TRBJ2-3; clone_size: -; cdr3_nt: TGCGCCAGCAGCTTCTCGGGGAGCACAGATACGCAGTATTTT; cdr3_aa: CASSFSGSTDTQYF
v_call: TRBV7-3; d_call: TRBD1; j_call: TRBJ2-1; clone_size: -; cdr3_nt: TGTGCCAGCAGCCCGAGACAGGGGGGGGATGAGCAGTTCTTC; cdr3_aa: CASSPRQGGDEQFF
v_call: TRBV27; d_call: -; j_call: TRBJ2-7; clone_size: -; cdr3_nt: TGTGCCAGCAGTTGGCTAGCCACCGTCCACGAGCAGTACTTC; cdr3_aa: CASSWLATVHEQYF
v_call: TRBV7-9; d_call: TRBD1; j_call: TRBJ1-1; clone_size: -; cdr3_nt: TGTGCCAGCAGCTTTTTGCTCGACAGGGTCGACACTGAAGCTTTCTTT; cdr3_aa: CASSFLLDRVDTEAFF
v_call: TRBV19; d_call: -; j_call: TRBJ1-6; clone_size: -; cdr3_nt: TGTGCCAGTAGTATCGTAGGTGGGAGTAATTCACCCCTCCACTTT; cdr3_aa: CASSIVGGSNSPLHF
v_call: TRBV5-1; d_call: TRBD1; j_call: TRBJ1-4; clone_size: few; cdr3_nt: TGCGCCAGCAGCTTGGAGGGGGCTGGTGAAAAACTGTTTTTT; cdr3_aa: CASSLEGAGEKLFF
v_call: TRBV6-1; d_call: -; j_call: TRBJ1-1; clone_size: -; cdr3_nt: TGTGCCAGCAGTGAAGATCGGGTAGGAGCAGCTTTCTTT; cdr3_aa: CASSEDRVGAAFF
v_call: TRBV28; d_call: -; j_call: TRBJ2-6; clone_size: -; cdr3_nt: TGTGCCACCTTACTCCTCTCGGCTGGGGCCAACGTCCTGACTTTC; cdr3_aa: CATLLLSAGANVLTF
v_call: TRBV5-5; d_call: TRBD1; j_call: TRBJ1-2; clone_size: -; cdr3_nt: TGTGCCAGCGGAAGGCCGGACAGGGTCTATGGCTACACCTTC; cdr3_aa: CASGRPDRVYGYTF
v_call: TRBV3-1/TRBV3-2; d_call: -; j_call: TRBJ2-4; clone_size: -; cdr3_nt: TGTGCCAGCAGCCAAGATACAGGCACTCGGAACATTCAGTACTTC; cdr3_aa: CASSQDTGTRNIQYF
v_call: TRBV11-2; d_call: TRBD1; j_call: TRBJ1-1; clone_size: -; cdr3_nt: TGTGCCAGCAGCCCTGGGACAGGGTTCACTGAAGCTTTCTTT; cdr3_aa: CASSPGTGFTEAFF
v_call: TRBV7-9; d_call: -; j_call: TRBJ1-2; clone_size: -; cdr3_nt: TGTGCCAGCAGTGTAGGGGACTATGGCTACACCTTC; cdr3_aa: CASSVGDYGYTF
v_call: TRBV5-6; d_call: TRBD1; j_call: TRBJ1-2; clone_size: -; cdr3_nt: TGTGCCAGCAGCGGTGGGACAGGGCATCCTAACTATGGCTACACCTTC; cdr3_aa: CASSGGTGHPNYGYTF
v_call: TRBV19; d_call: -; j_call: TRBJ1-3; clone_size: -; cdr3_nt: TGTGCCAGTAGTCCCCTCCCCGGACTGGCGGCAGGAAACACCATATATTTT; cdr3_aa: CASSPLPGLAAGNTIYF
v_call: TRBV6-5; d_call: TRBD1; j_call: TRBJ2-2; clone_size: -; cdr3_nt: TGTGCCAGCACGACAGGGGGGAACACCGGGGAGCTGTTTTTT; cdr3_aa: CASTTGGNTGELFF
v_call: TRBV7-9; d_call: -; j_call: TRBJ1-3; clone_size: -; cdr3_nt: TGTGCCAGCAGCTTCGAAGGGGCTGGAAACACCATATATTTT; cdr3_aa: CASSFEGAGNTIYF
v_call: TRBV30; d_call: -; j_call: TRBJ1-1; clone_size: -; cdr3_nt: TGTGCCTGGAGTTCACAGGGACACGCCACTGAAGCTTTCTTT; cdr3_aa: CAWSSQGHATEAFF
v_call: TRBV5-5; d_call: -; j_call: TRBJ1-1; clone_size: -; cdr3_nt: TGTGCCAGCAGCCCCCAATCGAACACTGAAGCTTTCTTT; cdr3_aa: CASSPQSNTEAFF
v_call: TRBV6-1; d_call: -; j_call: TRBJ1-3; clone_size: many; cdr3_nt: TGTGCCAGCAGTGAACAAATAAAACCGGAGGGCACCATATATTTT; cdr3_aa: CASSEQIKPEGTIYF
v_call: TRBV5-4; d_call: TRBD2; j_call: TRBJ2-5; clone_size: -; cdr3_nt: TGTGCCAGCAGATTTACTAGCGGGGGGGAGGAGACCCAGTACTTC; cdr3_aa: CASRFTSGGEETQYF
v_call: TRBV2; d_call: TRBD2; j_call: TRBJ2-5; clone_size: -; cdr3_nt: TGTGCCAGCAGTGATAGACTAGCGGGGGGAGAGACCCAGTACTTC; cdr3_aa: CASSDRLAGGETQYF
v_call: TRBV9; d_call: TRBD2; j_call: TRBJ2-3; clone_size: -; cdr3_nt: TGTGCCAGCAGCGTAGGGGATAGCGGGGGGGCAGATACGCAGTATTTT; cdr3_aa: CASSVGDSGGADTQYF
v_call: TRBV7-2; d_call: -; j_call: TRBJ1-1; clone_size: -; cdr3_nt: TGTGCCAGCAGCTTACGGGGGGCGGAGGAGGCTTTCTTT; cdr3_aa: CASSLRGAEEAFF
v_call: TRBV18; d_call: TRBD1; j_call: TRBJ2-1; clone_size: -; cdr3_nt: TGTGCCAGCTCACCACCGGGCAGGGGGCGGGATGAGCAGTTCTTC; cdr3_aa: CASSPPGRGRDEQFF